Following are 21 T cell receptor beta chains from one sample sequenced in a study of siplizumab effects on memory and regulatory T cells. The table came from immunoSEQ multiplex PCR; TCRdb's copy has only in-frame clones and leaves some out. The sample records some 100,000 clones, about 93% being singletons. The sample taken for sequencing was Tregs sorted from blood. These receptors were taken from a human donor in good health.

The V and J genes are TRBV7-3 and TRBJ1-1; D perhaps matches TRBD1 (6 bases). CDR3 size: 15 residues. Deletions cut 5 bases from V and 4 bases from J, with 17 bases between. Per germline, CDR1 SGHTA and CDR2 FQGTGA. The CDR3 DNA reads as TGTGCCAGCAGCCTCAGGGGAGGGAGGCTCACTGAAGCTTTCTTT. It translates to CASSLRGGRLTEAFF.

V and J are TRBV20-1 and TRBJ2-3; no firm D call. Germline loops: CDR1 DFQATT, CDR2 SNEGSKA (reference sequence). The V and J ends lost 3 bases and 6 bases respectively, with 7 bases between them. This CDR3 region has 11 residues. Here the CDR3 DNA reads TGCAGTGCTAGTCCCCGGGATACGCAGTATTTT. Its protein is CSASPRDTQYF.

The CDR3 is CASSIPLGEQYF. In nucleotides, the CDR3 is TGTGCCAGCAGCATCCCTTTAGGCGAGCAGTACTTC. The chain uses TRBV5-4 and TRBJ2-7; D gene uncertain. Trimming removed 4 bases at V and 6 bases at J, with 11 bases between. Germline V lookup: CDR1 SGHNT, CDR2 YYREEE (reference sequence). This CDR3 region has 12 residues.

This chain links TRBV7-2 with TRBJ2-7, with D unresolved. V shed 3 bases and J shed 4 bases, with 10 bases lying between them. Germline CDR1 and CDR2: SGHTA and FQGNSA. This CDR3 is 13 amino acids long. CDR3 nucleotide sequence: TGTGCCAGCAGCTTTTCCTCCTATTACGAGCAGTACTTC. It translates to CASSFSSYYEQYF.

This chain joins TRBV19 and TRBJ2-7; tentative D call: TRBD2 (6 bases). The CDR3 is 12 residues long. V was trimmed by 6 bases and J by 3 bases, leaving 9 bases between them. CDR1 and CDR2 from the germline V gene are LNHDA and SQIVND (reference sequence). The CDR3 bases are TGTGCCAGTAGGCGGGGTATCTACGAGCAGTACTTC. Amino acids: CASRRGIYEQYF. The entire variable domain, with the rest obtained from reference TRBV19 and TRBJ2-7, is as follows: DGGITQSPKYLFRKEGQNVTLSCEQNLNHDAMYWYRQDPGQGLRLIYYSQIVNDFQKGDIAEGYSVSREKKESFPLTVTSAQKNPTAFYLCASRRGIYEQYFGPGTRLTVT.

In the case of this clone: Different DNA sequences within this sample yield the same CDR3. The chain links TRBV6-1 to TRBJ1-2, with D possibly TRBD1 on 5 matching bases. The V gene lost 6 bases and the J gene lost 3 bases, with 17 bases spanning the gap. The CDR3 is 15 residues long. Germline values: CDR1 MNHNS, CDR2 SASEGT. As DNA, the CDR3 is TGTGCCAGCAGAAACATTGACAGAGCGCACTATGGCTACACCTTC. Translated: CASRNIDRAHYGYTF.

The V gene is TRBV28, the J gene TRBJ2-3; no firm D call. Germline V gene sequence: CDR1 MDHEN, CDR2 SYDVKM. This CDR3 is built from 12 residues. The V gene lost 8 bases and the J gene lost 1 base, with 7 bases spanning the gap. CDR3 DNA: TGTGCCAGCCACATGGGCACAGATACGCAGTATTTT. Translated, it gives CASHMGTDTQYF. The whole variable domain, filled in from reference TRBV28 and TRBJ2-3, reads DVKVTQSSRYLVKRTGEKVFLECVQDMDHENMFWYRQDPGLGLRLIYFSYDVKMKEKGDIPEGYSVSREKKERFSLILESASTNQTSMYLCASHMGTDTQYFGPGTRLTVL.

In the case of this clone: The junction differs from germline at one of its ends, possibly a read error. The V and J genes are TRBV29-1 and TRBJ2-1; a possible D gene is TRBD2 (6 bases). Germline lookup yields CDR1 SQVTM and CDR2 ANQGSEA. This CDR3 contains 12 residues. As DNA, the CDR3 is TGCAGCGTCCGGACTACGTACAATGAGCGGTTCTTC. This codes for CSVRTTYNERFF.

The CDR3, as DNA: TGTGCCAGTAGGCAGTTGATTTTCGGCTATGGCTACACCTTC. Protein product: CASRQLIFGYGYTF. The chain couples TRBV19 to TRBJ1-2; D is ambiguous. Germline values: CDR1 LNHDA, CDR2 SQIVND (reference sequence). This CDR3 region has 14 residues. Trimming cost V 6 bases and J 4 bases, with 15 bases left between them.

The rearrangement links TRBV7-8 to TRBJ1-6; D gene unclear. Germline CDR1 reads SGHVS; CDR2 reads FQNEAQ. Trimming took off 2 bases at V and 8 bases at J, with 10 bases between the two ends. This CDR3 region has 14 residues. Here the CDR3 reads CASSLTRTDSPLHF. The CDR3 DNA reads TGTGCCAGCAGCTTAACCCGGACGGATTCACCCCTCCACTTT.

This clone was counted at least ten times. This chain connects TRBV28 to TRBJ1-1; 8 nucleotides align to TRBD1. This CDR3 is 13 amino acids long. The germline V gene has CDR1 MDHEN and CDR2 SYDVKM. The trim removed 5 bases at V and 10 bases at J, leaving 9 bases unmatched. The CDR3, as DNA: TGTGCCAGCAGTCCCCGGACAGGGTTCGGAGCTTTCTTT. Its protein product is CASSPRTGFGAFF.

The rearrangement links TRBV18 to TRBJ1-1; D not certain. CDR1 is KGHSH and CDR2 is LQKENI in the germline V gene. The CDR3 is 13 residues long. Between the trimmed V and J ends, which lost 6 bases and 4 bases, there was a span of 12 bases. The DNA of the CDR3 is TGTGCCAGCTCTCTGGCCGTGGGCACTGAAGCTTTCTTT. As protein: CASSLAVGTEAFF.

The CDR3 sequence: CASSPLGQGKRETQYF. CDR3 nucleotide sequence: TGTGCCAGCTCACCGTTAGGACAGGGTAAACGAGAGACCCAGTACTTC. The gene calls are TRBV18 and TRBJ2-5, with 8 bases matching TRBD1. CDR1 and CDR2 (germline): KGHSH, LQKENI. The CDR3 spans 16 residues. The V gene end was trimmed by 3 bases and the J gene end by 4 bases; junction bases not matched to a gene: 10.

CDR3 in amino acids: CASSPPRSGNTIYF. DNA for the CDR3: TGTGCCAGCAGCCCCCCACGCTCTGGAAACACCATATATTTT. The V gene is TRBV14, the J gene TRBJ1-3; no clear D. The CDR3 totals 14 residues. Trimming cost V 4 bases and J 0 bases, with 7 bases left between them. Germline V gene lookup returns CDR1 SGHDN and CDR2 FVKESK.

This clone has just one count. This chain connects TRBV30 to TRBJ2-1; D is unresolved. From germline, CDR1 is GTSNPN and CDR2 SVGIG (reference sequence). There are 14 residues in the CDR3. V was pared by 5 bases and J by 4 bases, with 15 bases between. In DNA, the CDR3 is TGTGCCTGGTTACCCCAGGAGATATACAATGAGCAGTTCTTC. Translated: CAWLPQEIYNEQFF.

The V gene is TRBV5-1, the J gene TRBJ1-3, with TRBD1 as a possible D gene (5 bases). The V end was cut by 3 bases, the J end by 0 bases, with 22 bases between. This CDR3 spans 19 amino acids. CDR1 and CDR2 from the germline V gene are SGHRS and YFSETQ. CDR3 bases: TGCGCCAGCAGCTCGACCGGTTTGGGGCACCTGAGCTCTGGAAACACCATATATTTT. It is translated as CASSSTGLGHLSSGNTIYF.

The V and J genes are TRBV6-5 and TRBJ1-2; perhaps TRBD1 as D (6 bases). From germline, CDR1 is MNHEY and CDR2 SVGAGI. There are 16 residues in the CDR3. V lost 0 bases to trimming and J lost 2 bases, with 13 bases between them. The CDR3 loop is CASSYSGHTRNYGYTF. CDR3 sequence (DNA): TGTGCCAGCAGTTACTCGGGACACACCCGGAACTATGGCTACACCTTC.

CDR3 loop: CASSVDARGHLTYEQYF. CDR3 nucleotides: TGTGCCAGCAGTGTCGATGCCAGGGGCCACCTAACCTACGAGCAGTACTTC. This chain joins TRBV6-1 and TRBJ2-7, with D possibly being TRBD1 (6 bases). The V gene lost 4 bases and the J gene lost 2 bases, with 21 bases spanning the gap. This CDR3 comprises 17 residues. From germline, CDR1 is MNHNS and CDR2 SASEGT.

This chain joins TRBV19 and TRBJ1-2, with D possibly TRBD1 on 5 matching bases. V dropped 9 bases and J dropped 4 bases, with 18 bases sitting between them. This CDR3 has 14 amino acids. Germline values: CDR1 LNHDA, CDR2 SQIVND (reference sequence). The CDR3 DNA follows: TGTGCCAGCGTCCGGGACCCCCGGGGCTATGGCTACACCTTC. This codes for CASVRDPRGYGYTF. Based on the CDR3 plus reference TRBV19 and TRBJ1-2, the full variable domain is DGGITQSPKYLFRKEGQNVTLSCEQNLNHDAMYWYRQDPGQGLRLIYYSQIVNDFQKGDIAEGYSVSREKKESFPLTVTSAQKNPTAFYLCASVRDPRGYGYTFGSGTRLTVV.

V usage is TRBV6-1 and J usage is TRBJ2-2; D remains ambiguous. From germline, CDR1 is MNHNS and CDR2 SASEGT. V was clipped by 3 bases and J by 6 bases, with 11 bases between them. The CDR3 sequence is 14 residues long. CDR3 sequence: CASSDSVGPGELFF. The CDR3 DNA reads as TGTGCCAGCAGTGATAGTGTGGGCCCCGGGGAGCTGTTTTTT.

The rearrangement uses TRBV14 and TRBJ2-5; 8 bases agree with TRBD2. The CDR3 length is 15 residues. Losses at the gene ends were 2 bases for V and 5 bases for J; bases not matched to a gene: 7. The V gene's germline CDR1 is SGHDN and CDR2 FVKESK. The DNA of the CDR3 is TGTGCCAGCAGCCAACCTGGGACTAGTTGGGAGACCCAGTACTTC. Translating it yields CASSQPGTSWETQYF.